This T cell receptor (beta chain) was sequenced during a study of T cells after yellow fever vaccination. Study results and caveats: Weaker, the secondary response had a peak occurring faster, on day 5 versus 15.

This CDR3 comprises 19 residues. The germline CDR1 and CDR2 sequences are MGHRA and YSYEKL. Trimming shortened V by 1 base and J by 4 bases, and 22 bases separated the two germline ends. This clonotype was observed a few times. Antigen: not known. Using its own MiXCR run on the 5' RACE reads, TCRdb lists one record per CDR3 protein. The profile shows hundreds of thousands of distinct CDR3 sequences, approximately 4% of them singletons. The sequences come from PBMCs, collected 5 days after the yellow fever booster vaccination. The V call is TRBV4-1, the J call TRBJ1-4; weak D call: TRBD1 (6 bases). This clonotype was sampled from a man younger than 30 who received the YFV17D yellow fever vaccine. The CDR3 DNA is TGCGCCAGCAGCCAAGTACGGGGGGCAAGCGGTGGTGGTAATGAAAAACTGTTTTTT. Its translation is CASSQVRGASGGGNEKLFF.